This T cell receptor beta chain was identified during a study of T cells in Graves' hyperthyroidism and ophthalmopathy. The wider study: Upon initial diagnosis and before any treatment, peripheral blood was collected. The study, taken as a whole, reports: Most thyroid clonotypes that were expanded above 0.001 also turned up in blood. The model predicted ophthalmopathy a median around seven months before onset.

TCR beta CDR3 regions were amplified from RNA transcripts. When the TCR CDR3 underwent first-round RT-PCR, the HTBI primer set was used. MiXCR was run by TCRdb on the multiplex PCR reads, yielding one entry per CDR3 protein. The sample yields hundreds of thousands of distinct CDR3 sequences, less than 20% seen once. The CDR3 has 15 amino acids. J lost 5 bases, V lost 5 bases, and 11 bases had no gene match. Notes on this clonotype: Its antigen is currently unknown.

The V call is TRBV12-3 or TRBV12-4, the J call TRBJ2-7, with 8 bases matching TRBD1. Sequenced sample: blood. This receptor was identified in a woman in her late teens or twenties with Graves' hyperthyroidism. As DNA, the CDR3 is TGTGCCAGCAGTCTGGGACAGGTGCATATGAACGAGCAGTACTTC. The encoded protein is CASSLGQVHMNEQYF.